Listed here is a single T cell receptor (beta chain). Its target antigen remains unknown. The input lacks base qualities; no much larger clone sits a single base away. TCR repertoires of sorted CD4+ and CD8+ blood T cells from severe aplastic anemia patients and healthy subjects were deep-sequenced in the study. Ficoll-Paque density gradient centrifugation was used to isolate peripheral blood mononuclear cells. Before DNA extraction, CD4+ and CD8+ T cells were sorted with FACS or magnetic beads. TCR beta VDJ combination and CDR3 sequence profiling used genomic DNA as the template. An Illumina HiSeq 2000 was used for TCR repertoire sequencing. On the study's bioinformatics: TRBV/TRBJ rearrangement plots, CDR3 size and DJ length profiles, and Simpson's diversity index were used to evaluate the repertoires. The immunodominant clone was defined as the most abundant DNA sequence in deep sequencing data. CDR3 amino acid sequences were screened for sharing across subjects and were compared with published repertoires and the VDJdb database. TCRdb reran the public reads through fastp at Q25 and MiXCR, keeping productive beta chains. Every entry covers one CDR3 protein and lists the most common genes and DNA from its rows. TCRdb's processing, not the authors', yielded these V and J calls. The sample has some 200,000 distinct CDR3 sequences on record, 61% of them singletons. The top ten constitute 25% to 35% of the sample.

This specimen comes from a study of CD8+CD57+ T cells in acquired aplastic anemia (dated by TCRdb to 2016 to 2018). Context from the whole study: A mean of about 3.2 ug of DNA, ranging from roughly 0.2 to 27.4 ug, was extracted from sorted CD4+ and CD8+ cells. Healthy donor samples averaged approximately 10 million reads for CD4+ and roughly 11 million for CD8+ cells.

General study outcomes and caveats: Patients and healthy controls showed no significant difference in CD8+ Simpson's diversity (P=0.060). Although 25 to 30 CD8+ CDR3 sequences were shared by patients and controls, these sequences appeared highly expressed in patients and within the immunodominant clones of patients.

Inclusive of the bounding cysteine and phenylalanine, the CDR3 is 15 residues long. Left in the record is the CDR3 DNA by itself, 45 bases read in frame from the first base. In the germline V gene, CDR1 corresponds to SGHTA and CDR2 to FQGNSA. Trimming leaves V shorter by 2 bases and J shorter by 1 base, with the junction holding 3 bases beyond the gene matches. The chain is made from TRBV7-2 and TRBJ2-3; 7 of the junction bases match TRBD1. The TCR was taken from a human donor in good health. Sequencing input: sorted CD4+, CD8+, or CD8+CD57+ T cells (not recorded which) from PBMCs. The CDR3 amino acid sequence is: CASSLRQGRTDTQYF. The nucleotide sequence is TGTGCCAGCAGCTTACGACAGGGACGCACAGATACGCAGTATTTT.